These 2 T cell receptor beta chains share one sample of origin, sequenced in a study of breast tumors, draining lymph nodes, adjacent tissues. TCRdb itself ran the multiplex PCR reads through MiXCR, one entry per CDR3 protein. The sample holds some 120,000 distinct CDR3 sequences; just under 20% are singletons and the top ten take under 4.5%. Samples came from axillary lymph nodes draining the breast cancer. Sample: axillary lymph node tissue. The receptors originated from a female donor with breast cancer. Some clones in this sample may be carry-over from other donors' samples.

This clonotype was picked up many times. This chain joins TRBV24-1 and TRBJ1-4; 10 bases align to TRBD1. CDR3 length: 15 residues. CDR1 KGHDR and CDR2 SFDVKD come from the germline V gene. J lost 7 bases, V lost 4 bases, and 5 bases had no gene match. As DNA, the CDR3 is TGTGCCACCAGTGACACCGGACAGGGGGGTGAAAAACTGTTTTTT. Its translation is CATSDTGQGGEKLFF.

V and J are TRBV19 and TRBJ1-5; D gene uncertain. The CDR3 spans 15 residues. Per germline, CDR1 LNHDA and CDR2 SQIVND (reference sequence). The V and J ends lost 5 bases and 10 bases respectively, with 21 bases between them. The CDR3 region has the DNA TGTGCCAGTAGTCCGGAAAGTCGGGCATCACTACCCCAGCATTTT. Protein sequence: CASSPESRASLPQHF.